This T cell receptor (beta chain) came from a study of T-cell memory formation after mild COVID-19. Looked up from germline, CDR1 is DFQATT and CDR2 is SNEGSKA (reference sequence). Trimming took 5 bases from V and 0 from J, leaving 14 bases between them. This CDR3 contains 14 residues. TCRdb reprocessed the 5' RACE reads via MiXCR and lists one record per CDR3 protein. The sample lists fewer than 350,000 distinct CDR3 sequences, 8% to 10% seen once, with about 20% in the top ten. This sequence joins TRBV20-1 and TRBJ2-7; D might be TRBD1 (5 bases). The sample consisted of PBMCs or a T cell subset sorted from them (not recorded which). The receptor comes from a man in his late teens or twenties who had mild COVID-19 (a few samples of this study predate the infection). Cell type and time point are not known. The CDR3 DNA reads as TGCAGTGCTCCGACAGCGAGAAGCTCCTACGAGCAGTACTTC. Protein: CSAPTARSSYEQYF.